The next 22 T cell receptor beta chains were all read from a single sample in a study of blood T cell repertoires in COVID-19 (dated by TCRdb to 2020 to 2022). The library was obtained by the immunoSEQ multiplex PCR assay. TCRdb obtained this table from immuneACCESS and retained in-frame rearrangements with V and J assigned. These tables miss some clones; where compared with another copy, unresolved V genes account for less than half of the shortfall, and the remainder is unexplained. This sample gives 55,000 or so clones in total; approximately 90% of them show up just once. The biggest ten clones account for about 6.8% of the sample. The sequenced sample consisted of peripheral blood. The source is a woman aged 60-75 years with COVID-19, enrolled during active disease.

The CDR3 DNA follows: TGTGCCAGTAGTATCTCGGGGTTTACCGAGCAGTACTTC. Residues: CASSISGFTEQYF. This sequence joins TRBV19 and TRBJ2-7; possible D gene TRBD2, 5 bases. Germline V gene lookup returns CDR1 LNHDA and CDR2 SQIVND (reference sequence). This CDR3 has 13 amino acids. V dropped 3 bases and J dropped 6 bases, with 12 bases sitting between them. Together with reference TRBV19 and TRBJ2-7, the CDR3 gives the full variable domain: DGGITQSPKYLFRKEGQNVTLSCEQNLNHDAMYWYRQDPGQGLRLIYYSQIVNDFQKGDIAEGYSVSREKKESFPLTVTSAQKNPTAFYLCASSISGFTEQYFGPGTRLTVT.

This chain links TRBV2 with TRBJ2-7; weak D call: TRBD2 (6 bases). Trimming left V 7 bases short and J 2 bases short, with 21 bases between. The CDR3 sequence is 16 residues long. Germline V lookup: CDR1 SNHLY, CDR2 FYNNEI. CDR3 protein: CASKREISGITYEQYF. DNA for the CDR3: TGTGCCAGCAAAAGAGAGATTAGCGGAATTACCTACGAGCAGTACTTC.

The chain has TRBV6-6 and TRBJ2-7, with D tentatively TRBD1 (6 bases). This CDR3 has 13 amino acids. V lost 5 bases and J 2 bases, leaving 10 bases between the germline ends. Germline lookup yields CDR1 MNHNY and CDR2 SVGAGI (reference sequence). The CDR3 here is CASSKNRAYEQYF. The CDR3 DNA is TGTGCCAGCAGTAAGAACAGGGCCTACGAGCAGTACTTC.

J is TRBJ2-2 and V is TRBV7-9, with no clear D. Deletions cut 3 bases from V and 7 bases from J, with 6 bases between. CDR1 SEHNR and CDR2 FQNEAQ come from the germline V gene (reference sequence). The CDR3 consists of 12 residues. As DNA, the CDR3 is TGTGCCAGCAGCTTGACAAACGGGGAGCTGTTTTTT. It translates to CASSLTNGELFF.

This chain connects TRBV9 to TRBJ2-3; D gene ambiguous. Per the germline V gene, CDR1 is SGDLS and CDR2 is YYNGEE. The V end lost 4 bases, the J end lost 4 bases, and 7 bases lay between the germline ends. The CDR3 totals 12 residues. The CDR3 DNA reads as TGTGCCAGCAGCTCAATAGCAGATACGCAGTATTTT. Protein product: CASSSIADTQYF.

In this sample, this clone turned up once. The gene calls are TRBV19 and TRBJ1-2; a weak D match, TRBD1 (6 bases). V was clipped by 2 bases and J by 3 bases, with 22 bases between them. Germline V gene data show CDR1 as LNHDA and CDR2 as SQIVND (reference sequence). This CDR3 has 18 residues. The CDR3 is CASSIYAGVTGWYYGYTF. CDR3 nucleotides: TGTGCCAGTAGTATATACGCAGGGGTCACCGGCTGGTACTATGGCTACACCTTC. The whole variable domain, remainder taken from reference TRBV19 and TRBJ1-2, is DGGITQSPKYLFRKEGQNVTLSCEQNLNHDAMYWYRQDPGQGLRLIYYSQIVNDFQKGDIAEGYSVSREKKESFPLTVTSAQKNPTAFYLCASSIYAGVTGWYYGYTFGSGTRLTVV.

This clone appeared a single time. This chain joins TRBV7-2 and TRBJ2-2; 11 nucleotides align to TRBD2. The V segment lost 6 bases and the J segment 6 bases; nucleotides outside the gene matches: 9. CDR1 and CDR2 (germline): SGHTA, FQGNSA. The CDR3 extends over 16 amino acids. CDR3 nucleotide sequence: TGTGCCAGCAGGCCTCGACTAGCGGGAAGGCCCGGGGAGCTGTTTTTT. Protein: CASRPRLAGRPGELFF.

This clone was picked up a small number of times. The chain carries TRBV3-1 (or the pseudogene TRBV3-2) and TRBJ1-5, with D tentatively TRBD1 (5 bases). Germline loops: CDR1 LGHDT, CDR2 YNNKEL (reference sequence). The length of the CDR3 is 15 residues. V was cut by 2 bases and J by 3 bases, with 11 bases left in between. CDR3 loop: CASSQSPGANQPQHF. In nucleotides, the CDR3 is TGTGCCAGCAGCCAAAGCCCTGGGGCCAATCAGCCCCAGCATTTT.

The chain recombines TRBV28 with TRBJ1-1, with 7 bases fitting TRBD1. The germline gives CDR1 MDHEN, CDR2 SYDVKM. The CDR3 is 15 amino acids. The V gene end was trimmed by 1 base and the J gene end by 1 base; junction bases not matched to a gene: 3. The CDR3: CASSLSTGQNTEAFF. For the CDR3, the DNA is TGTGCCAGCAGTTTATCGACAGGGCAGAACACTGAAGCTTTCTTT.

This chain uses TRBV11-2 with TRBJ2-1; 9 bases are a match to TRBD2. V lost 6 bases and J lost 6; bases outside the gene matches: 12. The germline V gene has CDR1 SGHAT and CDR2 FQNNGV. The length of the CDR3 is 16 residues. CDR3 DNA sequence: TGTGCCAGCAGACCGCCCGGGACTAGCCTCTCCAATGAGCAGTTCTTC. It translates to CASRPPGTSLSNEQFF.

There are a few counts of this clone. The chain links TRBV7-9 to TRBJ1-6; D unclear. V gave up 4 bases and J gave up 9 bases, with 22 bases separating them. Germline-derived CDR1 and CDR2 are SEHNR and FQNEAQ (reference sequence). The CDR3 length is 17 residues. CDR3 sequence reads: CASSYSKGGPIGSPLHF. In DNA form, the CDR3 reads TGTGCCAGCAGCTACAGCAAGGGCGGGCCCATAGGTTCACCCCTCCACTTT.

The gene calls are TRBV19 and TRBJ2-2; D is unresolved. The CDR3 runs 14 residues. The V gene lost 1 base and the J gene lost 3 bases, with 6 bases spanning the gap. In germline, CDR1 is LNHDA, CDR2 SQIVND (reference sequence). Written as DNA, the CDR3 is TGTGCCAGTAGTATAGTTCTGTACACCGGGGAGCTGTTTTTT. It specifies CASSIVLYTGELFF.

The chain has TRBV5-4 and TRBJ2-7, with 10 positions matching TRBD1. The CDR3 contains 14 residues. Germline assignment: CDR1 SGHNT and CDR2 YYREEE (reference sequence). V lost 1 base to trimming and J lost 5 bases; unmatched junction nucleotides: 3. The CDR3 reads CASSLSGQGHEQYF. CDR3 sequence (DNA): TGTGCCAGCAGCTTGTCGGGACAGGGGCACGAGCAGTACTTC. Filled out from reference TRBV5-4 and TRBJ2-7, the complete variable domain reads ETGVTQSPTHLIKTRGQQVTLRCSSQSGHNTVSWYQQALGQGPQFIFQYYREEENGRGNFPPRFSGLQFPNYSSELNVNALELDDSALYLCASSLSGQGHEQYFGPGTRLTVT.

V gene TRBV3-1 (or the pseudogene TRBV3-2) combines with J gene TRBJ2-2; maybe TRBD1 (6 bases). This CDR3 has 14 residues. The V end lost 4 bases, the J end lost 5 bases, and 11 bases lay between the germline ends. Germline CDR1 reads LGHDT; CDR2 reads YNNKEL (reference sequence). The CDR3 reads CASSLNQGTGELFF. As DNA, the CDR3 is TGTGCCAGCAGCCTAAACCAGGGGACCGGGGAGCTGTTTTTT.

This rearrangement joins TRBV30 to TRBJ2-7, with 7 bases that match TRBD1. V trimming: 0 bases; J trimming: 0 bases; junction bases outside the gene matches: 5. CDR3 length equals 15 residues. CDR1 and CDR2 (germline): GTSNPN, SVGIG (reference sequence). The CDR3 DNA reads as TGTGCCTGGAGTGTATTGGGACAGTACTCCTACGAGCAGTACTTC. Translating gives CAWSVLGQYSYEQYF.

The V and J genes are TRBV30 and TRBJ2-7; the D gene is possibly TRBD1 (6 bases). V was cut by 3 bases and J by 0 bases, with 12 bases left in between. Germline V gives CDR1 GTSNPN, CDR2 SVGIG (reference sequence). CDR3 length: 14 amino acids. CDR3 sequence reads: CAWRQGPSSYEQYF. The CDR3 DNA reads as TGTGCCTGGAGACAGGGTCCAAGCTCCTACGAGCAGTACTTC.

The chain uses TRBV2 and TRBJ2-7; the D gene is possibly TRBD2 (6 bases). Trimming left V 7 bases short and J 2 bases short, with 15 bases between. The CDR3 sequence is 14 residues long. CDR1 and CDR2 from the germline V gene are SNHLY and FYNNEI. CDR3 bases: TGTGCCAGCAAGGGGCGGGAAGGACCCTACGAGCAGTACTTC. Residues: CASKGREGPYEQYF.

Here the CDR3 DNA reads TGCAGTGCTAGTAGGCGGGAGGCCAGCTCCTACAATGAGCAGTTCTTC. Its translation: CSASRREASSYNEQFF. This chain connects TRBV20-1 to TRBJ2-1, with 8 bases aligning to TRBD2. Losses at the gene ends were 3 bases for V and 0 bases for J; bases not matched to a gene: 7. The germline gives CDR1 DFQATT, CDR2 SNEGSKA (reference sequence). The CDR3 is 16 amino acids.

The chain has TRBV28 and TRBJ2-2, with a weak D call TRBD2 (5 bases). This CDR3 comprises 17 residues. V was cut by 2 bases and J by 4 bases, with 17 bases left in between. CDR1 and CDR2 (germline): MDHEN, SYDVKM. The CDR3 reads CASSLPKAGGFTGELFF. In DNA, the CDR3 is TGTGCCAGCAGTTTACCGAAGGCGGGCGGTTTCACCGGGGAGCTGTTTTTT.

The chain combines TRBV2 with TRBJ1-2, with 9 bases aligning to TRBD1. CDR3 length equals 16 residues. In germline, CDR1 is SNHLY, CDR2 FYNNEI. V shed 1 base and J 3 bases; nucleotides not matched to a gene: 6. The CDR3 sequence: CASSEETGGLHYGYTF. CDR3 coding DNA: TGTGCCAGCAGTGAAGAAACAGGGGGCTTACACTATGGCTACACCTTC.

V gene TRBV20-1 combines with J gene TRBJ2-7; weak D call: TRBD2 (5 bases). CDR1 DFQATT and CDR2 SNEGSKA come from the germline V gene (reference sequence). This CDR3 is built from 15 residues. Trimming stripped 3 bases from V and 5 bases from J, with 20 bases between. The CDR3 spells CSASRPGERFDEQYF. Written as DNA, the CDR3 is TGCAGTGCTAGTCGCCCCGGGGAAAGGTTCGACGAGCAGTACTTC.

The V and J genes are TRBV28 and TRBJ2-7; unclear D gene. Between the trimmed V and J ends, which lost 6 bases and 3 bases, there was a span of 6 bases. CDR3 length: 11 residues. The germline gives CDR1 MDHEN, CDR2 SYDVKM. The CDR3 DNA reads TGTGCCAGCAGCCTCTTCTACGAGCAGTACTTC. It codes for CASSLFYEQYF.